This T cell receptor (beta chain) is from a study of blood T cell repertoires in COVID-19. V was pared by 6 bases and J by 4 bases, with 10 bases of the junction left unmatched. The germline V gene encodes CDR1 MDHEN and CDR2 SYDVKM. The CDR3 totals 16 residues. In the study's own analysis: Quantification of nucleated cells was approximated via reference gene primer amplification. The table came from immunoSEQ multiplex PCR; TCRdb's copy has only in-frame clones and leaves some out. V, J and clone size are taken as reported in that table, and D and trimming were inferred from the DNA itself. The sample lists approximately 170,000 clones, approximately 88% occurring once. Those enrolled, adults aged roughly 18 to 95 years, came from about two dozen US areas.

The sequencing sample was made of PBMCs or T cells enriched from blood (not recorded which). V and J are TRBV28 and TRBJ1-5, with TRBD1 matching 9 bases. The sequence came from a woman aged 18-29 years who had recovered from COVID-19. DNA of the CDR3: TGTGCCAGCAGGGCCCCGGGACAGGGTACGAATCAGCCCCAGCATTTT. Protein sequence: CASRAPGQGTNQPQHF. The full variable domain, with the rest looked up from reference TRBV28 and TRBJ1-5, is DVKVTQSSRYLVKRTGEKVFLECVQDMDHENMFWYRQDPGLGLRLIYFSYDVKMKEKGDIPEGYSVSREKKERFSLILESASTNQTSMYLCASRAPGQGTNQPQHFGDGTRLSIL.